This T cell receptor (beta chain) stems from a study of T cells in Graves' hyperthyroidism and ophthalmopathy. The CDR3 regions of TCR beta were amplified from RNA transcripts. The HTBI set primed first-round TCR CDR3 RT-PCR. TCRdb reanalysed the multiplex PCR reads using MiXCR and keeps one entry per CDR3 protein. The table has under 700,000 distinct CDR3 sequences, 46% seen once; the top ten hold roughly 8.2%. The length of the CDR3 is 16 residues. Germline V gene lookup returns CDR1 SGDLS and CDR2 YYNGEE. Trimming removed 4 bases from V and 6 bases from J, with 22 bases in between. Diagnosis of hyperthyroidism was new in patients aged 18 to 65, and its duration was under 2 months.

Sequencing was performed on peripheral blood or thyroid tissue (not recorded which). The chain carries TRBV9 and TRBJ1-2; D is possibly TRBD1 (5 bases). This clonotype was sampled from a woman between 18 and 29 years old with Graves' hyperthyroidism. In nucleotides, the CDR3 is TGTGCCAGCAGCCCCTATCCCACGGGGGAAGGGAATGGCTACACCTTC. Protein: CASSPYPTGEGNGYTF.